This T cell receptor beta chain was documented in a study of blood T cell repertoires in COVID-19. The overall study: Italy, Spain and the United States were the sources of the convalescent and acute COVID-19 samples. The cDNA or gDNA used as material had been derived from T cells, B-cell-depleted T cells, or PBMCs.

V lost 3 bases to trimming and J lost 1 base, with 6 bases between them. The CDR3 loop spans 14 amino acids. CDR1 is SEHNR and CDR2 is FQNEAQ in the germline V gene (reference sequence). In the study's own analysis: Nucleated cell counts were estimated from reference gene primer amplification. Only in-frame clones appear in the TCRdb table, and some are missing; sequencing was by immunoSEQ multiplex PCR. Clone size and the V and J calls come from that table; the DNA yielded D and trimming. The sample includes some 80,000 clones, almost 85% of them seen just once. This chain links TRBV7-9 with TRBJ2-2; no firm D call. The sequence derives from a human donor in a cohort sampled during active COVID-19. Material: peripheral blood. In DNA form, the CDR3 reads TGTGCCAGCAGCTTTACACAGAACACCGGGGAGCTGTTTTTT. Translating gives CASSFTQNTGELFF. The whole variable domain, remainder taken from reference TRBV7-9 and TRBJ2-2, is DTGVSQNPRHKITKRGQNVTFRCDPISEHNRLYWYRQTLGQGPEFLTYFQNEAQLEKSRLLSDRFSAERPKGSFSTLEIQRTEQGDSAMYLCASSFTQNTGELFFGEGSRLTVL.